The entry that follows covers one T cell receptor (beta chain) sequence. Relative to its sample, this clonotype is medium-sized (0.01 to 0.1%). Its binding antigen is unknown. Base qualities were left out, and no much larger clone turns up one base away. For sequencing, an Illumina MiSeq was employed. TRB rearrangements were amplified by multiplex PCR with BIOMED2 TRB-A/B primer pools. Two consecutive PCRs added Illumina-compatible adapters and 7-nucleotide sample barcodes to the amplicons. All library PCRs used Phusion HS II polymerase. Amplicons were purified from gel with the NucleoSpin Gel and PCR Clean-up kit, quantified on Qubit, and pooled at 4 to 4.5 nM. The quality of the amplicon pool was checked on an Agilent 2100 Bioanalyzer prior to Illumina next-generation sequencing. Per the authors' processing: MiXCR 3.0.8 with the default MiXCR reference library was used to annotate TRB rearrangements. Non-productive reads and sequences with fewer than 2 reads were removed, and each unique CDR3 nucleotide sequence was counted as one clone. R 3.5.1 was used to calculate clonality, diversity, richness and V-J gene usage. TCR clustering by CDR3 similarity used GLIPH2, with generation probabilities calculated by OLGA. Only GLIPH2 clusters with at least four unique TCR clonotypes present in at least three individuals were retained. TCRdb reworked the public reads: Q25 trimming with fastp, MiXCR clone assembly, productive beta chains retained. Merged by CDR3 protein, the rows form single entries marked with the most common genes and DNA. The V and J calls were determined by TCRdb, not by the authors. The sample includes 15,000 to 20,000 distinct CDR3 sequences, with 35% to 40% observed a single time. The top ten clones comprise 15% to 20% of the sample.

The data derive from a study of T and B cells in COVID-19 patients (dated by TCRdb to 2018 to 2021). About the study as a whole: In this study, adaptive immunity was profiled in COVID-19 patients who either had active infection or had recovered, using TRB and IGH repertoire sequencing of peripheral blood. Of the 20 to 25 patients in the active-infection cohort, around 17 had comorbidities associated with unfavorable COVID-19 outcome. A couple of patients were in both the active and recovered cohorts because samples existed from active disease and from after recovery. The repository of TCR and BCR sequences included under 70 time points from 37 patients, and more than 8.3 million TCR sequences were analysed. Critical illness requiring mechanical ventilation or ECMO was present in about 65% of the 20 patients in the active-infection cohort. A recovered cohort was made up of roughly 18 patients contributing approximately 21 samples, mostly after mild to moderate COVID-19 managed as outpatients. Up to about 10 follow-up blood samples were collected per patient, with some samples spanning different disease stages in the same individual. Repertoire analyses used an age-matched reference group of 39 healthy donors who were negative for COVID-19 antibodies as the comparison. Median age was approximately 30 years in the recovered cohort versus around 62 years in the active-infection cohort.

The CDR3 runs 14 residues from the cysteine to the phenylalanine. Just the 42-base CDR3 DNA is kept, in frame starting at base 1. V trim: 9 bases; J trim: 6 bases; unmatched bases: 12. From a lookup of the germline V gene (reference sequence), CDR1 and CDR2 are LNHDA and SQIVND. TRB repertoires were amplified from approximately 270-530 ng of genomic DNA extracted from blood. General study outcomes and caveats: The recovered cohort had 2,300 or so exclusive TCR clusters, including 31 low-pGen clusters. The size of the cohort was considered insufficient for assessing HLA contributions to COVID-19 susceptibility or severity. Prospective validation of the reported TCR clusters was stated to be required before clinical use. Strongly skewed TRBV/TRBJ gene usage was reported in patients with COVID-19. Few blood samples were available from mildly ill patients while symptoms were present, and early samples from severe cases were likewise scarce. During active COVID-19 the TRB repertoires were highly clonal, but at recovery diversity and richness rose above the levels seen in healthy donors. Specific T cell subsets (CD4+/Treg/CD8+) and sorted SARS-CoV-2-responsive or tetramer+ T cells had not yet been sequenced, and the corresponding sequencing experiments were ongoing.

Sequenced: blood. This chain joins TRBV19 to TRBJ2-7; the junction holds 9 bases that match TRBD1. The clonotype was recovered from a human donor with active COVID-19. The CDR3 loop reads CASRIGTGSVEQYF. The sequenced DNA is TGTGCCAGCCGAATAGGGACAGGGTCAGTCGAGCAGTACTTC.